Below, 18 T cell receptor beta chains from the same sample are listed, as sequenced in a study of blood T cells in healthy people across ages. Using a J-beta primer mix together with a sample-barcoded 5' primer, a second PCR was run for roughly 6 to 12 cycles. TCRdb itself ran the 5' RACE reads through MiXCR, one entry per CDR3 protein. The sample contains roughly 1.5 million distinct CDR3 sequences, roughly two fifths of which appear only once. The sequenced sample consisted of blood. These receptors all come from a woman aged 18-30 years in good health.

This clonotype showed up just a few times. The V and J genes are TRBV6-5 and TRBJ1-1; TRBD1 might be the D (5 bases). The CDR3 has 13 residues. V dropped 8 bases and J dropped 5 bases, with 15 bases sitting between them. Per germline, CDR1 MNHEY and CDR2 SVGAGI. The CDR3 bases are TGTGCCAGCCGAATGACAGAGGCGACTGAAGCTTTCTTT. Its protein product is CASRMTEATEAFF.

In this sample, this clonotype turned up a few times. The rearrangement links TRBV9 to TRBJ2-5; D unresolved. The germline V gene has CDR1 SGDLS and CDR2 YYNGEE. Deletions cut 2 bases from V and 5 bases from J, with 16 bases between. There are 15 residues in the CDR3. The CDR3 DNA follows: TGTGCCAGCAGCGTCCTAAGTACAGCAGCGGAGACCCAGTACTTC. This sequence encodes CASSVLSTAAETQYF.

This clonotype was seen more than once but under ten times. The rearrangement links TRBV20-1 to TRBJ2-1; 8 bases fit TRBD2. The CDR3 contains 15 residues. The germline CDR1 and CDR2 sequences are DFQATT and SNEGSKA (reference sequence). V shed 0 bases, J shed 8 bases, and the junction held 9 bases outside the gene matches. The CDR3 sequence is CSARDPGGGLDEQFF. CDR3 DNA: TGCAGTGCTAGAGATCCCGGGGGGGGCCTCGATGAGCAGTTCTTC.

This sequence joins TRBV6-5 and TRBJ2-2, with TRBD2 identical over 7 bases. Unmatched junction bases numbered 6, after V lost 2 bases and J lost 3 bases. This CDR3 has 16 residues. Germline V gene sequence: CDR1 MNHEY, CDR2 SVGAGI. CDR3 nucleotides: TGTGCCAGCAGTTACCGCCTAGCGGTGTACACCGGGGAGCTGTTTTTT. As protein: CASSYRLAVYTGELFF.

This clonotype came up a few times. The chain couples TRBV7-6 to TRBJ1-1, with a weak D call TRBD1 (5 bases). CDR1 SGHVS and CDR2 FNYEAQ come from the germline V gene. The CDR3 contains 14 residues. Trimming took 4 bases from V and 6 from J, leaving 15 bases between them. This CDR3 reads CASSSRDSRAEAFF. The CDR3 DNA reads TGTGCCAGCAGCTCCCGGGACTCTAGGGCTGAAGCTTTCTTT.

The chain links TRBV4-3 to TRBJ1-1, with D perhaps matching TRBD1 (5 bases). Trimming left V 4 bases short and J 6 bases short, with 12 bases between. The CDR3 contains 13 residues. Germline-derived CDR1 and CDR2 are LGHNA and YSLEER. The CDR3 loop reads CASSPLGGPEAFF. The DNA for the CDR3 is TGCGCCAGCAGCCCCCTGGGGGGACCTGAAGCTTTCTTT.

The CDR3 is CASRRTGGAKNIQYF. The DNA of the CDR3 is TGTGCCAGCAGAAGGACGGGGGGGGCCAAAAACATTCAGTACTTC. The chain is built from TRBV27 and TRBJ2-7, with 8 nucleotides matching TRBD2. The DNA end favors TRBJ2-4, so the J call may be wrong. CDR1 and CDR2 (germline): MNHEY, SMNVEV (reference sequence). This CDR3 region has 15 residues.

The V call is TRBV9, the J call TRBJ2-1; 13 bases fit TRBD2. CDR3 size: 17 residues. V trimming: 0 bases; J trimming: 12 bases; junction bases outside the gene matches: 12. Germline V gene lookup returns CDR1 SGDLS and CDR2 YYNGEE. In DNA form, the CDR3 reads TGTGCCAGCAGCGTAGAAGTTGTGGGACTAGCGGGAATTCGGCAGTTCTTC. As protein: CASSVEVVGLAGIRQFF. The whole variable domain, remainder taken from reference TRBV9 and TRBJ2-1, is DSGVTQTPKHLITATGQRVTLRCSPRSGDLSVYWYQQSLDQGLQFLIQYYNGEERAKGNILERFSAQQFPDLHSELNLSSLELGDSALYFCASSVEVVGLAGIRQFFGPGTRLTVL.

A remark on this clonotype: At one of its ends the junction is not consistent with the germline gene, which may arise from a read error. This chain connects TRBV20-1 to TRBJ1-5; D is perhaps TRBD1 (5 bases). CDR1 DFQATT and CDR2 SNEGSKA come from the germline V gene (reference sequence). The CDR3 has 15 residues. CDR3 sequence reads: CSASPDSLSNQPLHF. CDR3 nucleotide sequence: TGCAGTGCTAGTCCCGACAGCCTCAGCAATCAGCCCCTGCATTTT.

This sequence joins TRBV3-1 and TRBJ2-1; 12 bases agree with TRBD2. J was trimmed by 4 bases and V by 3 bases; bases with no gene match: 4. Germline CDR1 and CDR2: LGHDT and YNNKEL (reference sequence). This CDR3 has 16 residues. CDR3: CASSHPSGRVYNEQFF. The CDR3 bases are TGTGCCAGCAGCCACCCTAGCGGGAGGGTATACAATGAGCAGTTCTTC.

DNA for the CDR3: TGTGCCAGCAGCTTAGGCAGAGGGACCGCTGCCAATCAGCCCCAGCATTTT. Translation gives CASSLGRGTAANQPQHF. The genes are TRBV7-8 and TRBJ1-5, with D perhaps matching TRBD1 (5 bases). CDR1 is SGHVS and CDR2 is FQNEAQ in the germline V gene. The V gene lost 1 base and the J gene lost 3 bases, with 16 bases spanning the gap. The CDR3 is made up of 17 amino acids.

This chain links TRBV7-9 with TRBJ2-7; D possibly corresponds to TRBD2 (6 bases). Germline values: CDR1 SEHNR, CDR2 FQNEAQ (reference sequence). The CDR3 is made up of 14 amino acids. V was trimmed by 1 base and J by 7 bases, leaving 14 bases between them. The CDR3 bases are TGTGCCAGCAGCTTAGTCGGGAGTTACAATGAGCAGTACTTC. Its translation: CASSLVGSYNEQYF. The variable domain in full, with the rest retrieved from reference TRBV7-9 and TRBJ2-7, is DTGVSQNPRHKITKRGQNVTFRCDPISEHNRLYWYRQTLGQGPEFLTYFQNEAQLEKSRLLSDRFSAERPKGSFSTLEIQRTEQGDSAMYLCASSLVGSYNEQYFGPGTRLTVT.

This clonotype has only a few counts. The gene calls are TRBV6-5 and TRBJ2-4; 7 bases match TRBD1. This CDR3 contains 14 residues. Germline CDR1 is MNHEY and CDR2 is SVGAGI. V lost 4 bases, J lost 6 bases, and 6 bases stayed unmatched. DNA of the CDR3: TGTGCCAGCAGTTCGTCGACAGGGCCAAACATTCAGTACTTC. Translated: CASSSSTGPNIQYF.

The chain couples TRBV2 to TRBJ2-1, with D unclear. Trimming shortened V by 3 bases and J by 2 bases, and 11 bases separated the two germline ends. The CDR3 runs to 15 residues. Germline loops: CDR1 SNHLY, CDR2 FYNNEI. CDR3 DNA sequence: TGTGCCAGCAGTGATGGTGGAAGCACCTACAATGAGCAGTTCTTC. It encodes CASSDGGSTYNEQFF.

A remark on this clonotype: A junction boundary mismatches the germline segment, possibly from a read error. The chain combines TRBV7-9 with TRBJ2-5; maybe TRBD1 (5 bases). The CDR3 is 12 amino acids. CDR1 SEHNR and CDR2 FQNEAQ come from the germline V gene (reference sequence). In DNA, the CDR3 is TGTGCCGGCAGGGCTATGCAAGAGACCCAGTACTTC. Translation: CAGRAMQETQYF.

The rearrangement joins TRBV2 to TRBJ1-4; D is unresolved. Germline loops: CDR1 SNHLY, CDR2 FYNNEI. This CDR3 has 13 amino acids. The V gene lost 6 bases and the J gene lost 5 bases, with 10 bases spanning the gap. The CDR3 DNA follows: TGTGCCAGCAGCGGGATCGGGAATGAAAAACTGTTTTTT. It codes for CASSGIGNEKLFF.

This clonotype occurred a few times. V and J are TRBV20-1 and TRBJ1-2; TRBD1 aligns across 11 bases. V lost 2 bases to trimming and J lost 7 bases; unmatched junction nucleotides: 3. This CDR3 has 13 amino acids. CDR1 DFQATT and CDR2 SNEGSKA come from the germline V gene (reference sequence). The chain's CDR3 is CSARHGQGAGYTF. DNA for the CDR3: TGCAGTGCTAGACACGGACAGGGGGCTGGCTACACCTTC.

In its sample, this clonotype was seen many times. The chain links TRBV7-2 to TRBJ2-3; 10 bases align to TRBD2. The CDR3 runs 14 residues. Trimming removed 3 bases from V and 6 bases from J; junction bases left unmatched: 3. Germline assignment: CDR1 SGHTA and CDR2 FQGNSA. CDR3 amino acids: CASSLGLASDTQYF. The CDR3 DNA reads TGTGCCAGCAGCTTGGGACTAGCGTCGGATACGCAGTATTTT. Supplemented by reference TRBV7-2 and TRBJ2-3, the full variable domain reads GAGVSQSPSNKVTEKGKDVELRCDPISGHTALYWYRQSLGQGLEFLIYFQGNSAPDKSGLPSDRFSAERTGGSVSTLTIQRTQQEDSAVYLCASSLGLASDTQYFGPGTRLTVL.